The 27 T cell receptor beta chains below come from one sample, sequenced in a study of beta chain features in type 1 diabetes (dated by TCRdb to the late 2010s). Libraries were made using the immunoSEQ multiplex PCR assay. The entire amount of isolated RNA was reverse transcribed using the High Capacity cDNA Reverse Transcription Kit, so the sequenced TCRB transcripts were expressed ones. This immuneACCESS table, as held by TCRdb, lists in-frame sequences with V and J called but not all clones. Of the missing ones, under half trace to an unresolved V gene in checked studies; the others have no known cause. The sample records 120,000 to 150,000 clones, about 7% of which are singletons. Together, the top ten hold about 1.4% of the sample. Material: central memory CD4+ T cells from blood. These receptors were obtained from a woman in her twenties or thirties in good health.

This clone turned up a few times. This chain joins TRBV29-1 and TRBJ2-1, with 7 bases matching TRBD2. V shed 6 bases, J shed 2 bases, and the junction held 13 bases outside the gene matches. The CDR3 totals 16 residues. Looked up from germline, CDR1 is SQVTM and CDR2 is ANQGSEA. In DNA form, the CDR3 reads TGCAGCGTGGGGGGGGTGGGGGAATTGGCCTACAATGAGCAGTTCTTC. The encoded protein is CSVGGVGELAYNEQFF.

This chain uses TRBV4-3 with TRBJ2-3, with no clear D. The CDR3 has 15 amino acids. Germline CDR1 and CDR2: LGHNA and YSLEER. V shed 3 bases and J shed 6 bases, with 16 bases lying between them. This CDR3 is CASSHSSATADTQYF. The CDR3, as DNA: TGCGCCAGCAGCCATTCCAGCGCCACTGCGGATACGCAGTATTTT.

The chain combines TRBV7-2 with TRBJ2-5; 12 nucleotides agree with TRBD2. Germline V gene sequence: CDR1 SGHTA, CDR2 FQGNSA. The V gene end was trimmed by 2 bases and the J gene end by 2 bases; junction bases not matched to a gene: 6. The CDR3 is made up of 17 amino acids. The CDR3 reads CASSLPGLAGGQETQYF. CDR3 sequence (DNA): TGTGCCAGCAGCTTACCGGGACTAGCGGGCGGACAAGAGACCCAGTACTTC.

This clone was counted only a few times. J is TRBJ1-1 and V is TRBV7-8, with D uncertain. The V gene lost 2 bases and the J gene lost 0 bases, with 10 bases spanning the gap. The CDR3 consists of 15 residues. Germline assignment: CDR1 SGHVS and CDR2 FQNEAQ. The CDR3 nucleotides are TGTGCCAGCAGCTTAAGGAACAGAATGAACACTGAAGCTTTCTTT. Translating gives CASSLRNRMNTEAFF.

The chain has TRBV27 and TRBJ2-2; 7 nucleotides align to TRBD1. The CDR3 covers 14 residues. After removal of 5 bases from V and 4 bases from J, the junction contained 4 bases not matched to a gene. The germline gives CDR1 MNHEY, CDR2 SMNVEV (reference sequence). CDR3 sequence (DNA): TGTGCCAGCAGTACCCCAGGGGGCACCGGGGAGCTGTTTTTT. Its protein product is CASSTPGGTGELFF.

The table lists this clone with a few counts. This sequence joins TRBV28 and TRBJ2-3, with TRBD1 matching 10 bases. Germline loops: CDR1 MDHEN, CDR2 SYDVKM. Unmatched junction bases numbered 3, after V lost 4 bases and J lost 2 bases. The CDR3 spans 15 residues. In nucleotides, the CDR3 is TGTGCCAGCAGTTCGGACAGGGGGTACACAGATACGCAGTATTTT. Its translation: CASSSDRGYTDTQYF.

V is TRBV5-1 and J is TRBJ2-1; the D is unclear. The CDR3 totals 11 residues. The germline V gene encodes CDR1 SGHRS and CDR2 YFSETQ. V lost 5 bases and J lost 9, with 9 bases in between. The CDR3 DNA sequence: TGCGCCAGCAGTGGAGAGGTTGAGCAGTTCTTC. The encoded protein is CASSGEVEQFF.

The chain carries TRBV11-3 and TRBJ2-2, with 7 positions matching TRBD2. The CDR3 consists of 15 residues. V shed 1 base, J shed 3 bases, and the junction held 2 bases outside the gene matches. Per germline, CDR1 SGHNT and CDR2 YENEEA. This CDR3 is CASSLGLADTGELFF. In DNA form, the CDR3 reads TGTGCCAGCAGCTTAGGTCTAGCGGACACCGGGGAGCTGTTTTTT.

DNA of the CDR3: TGCGCCAGCAGCGGCGGGACTAGCGGAAATGAGCAGTTCTTC. Translation gives CASSGGTSGNEQFF. This chain connects TRBV5-1 to TRBJ2-1; 11 bases fit TRBD2. From germline, CDR1 is SGHRS and CDR2 YFSETQ. The CDR3 is 14 residues long. Trimming cost V 4 bases and J 7 bases; bases outside gene matches: 4.

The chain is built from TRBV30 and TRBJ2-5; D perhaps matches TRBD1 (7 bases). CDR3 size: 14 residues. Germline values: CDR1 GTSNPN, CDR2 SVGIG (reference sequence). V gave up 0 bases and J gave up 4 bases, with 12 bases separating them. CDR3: CAWSVLAGGETQYF. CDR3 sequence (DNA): TGTGCCTGGAGTGTACTAGCAGGGGGAGAGACCCAGTACTTC.

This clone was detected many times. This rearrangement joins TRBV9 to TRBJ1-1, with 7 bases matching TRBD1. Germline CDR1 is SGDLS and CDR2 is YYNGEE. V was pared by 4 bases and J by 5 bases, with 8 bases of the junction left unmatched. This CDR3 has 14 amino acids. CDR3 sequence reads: CASSFTGEETEAFF. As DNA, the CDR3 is TGTGCCAGCAGCTTCACAGGGGAGGAGACTGAAGCTTTCTTT.

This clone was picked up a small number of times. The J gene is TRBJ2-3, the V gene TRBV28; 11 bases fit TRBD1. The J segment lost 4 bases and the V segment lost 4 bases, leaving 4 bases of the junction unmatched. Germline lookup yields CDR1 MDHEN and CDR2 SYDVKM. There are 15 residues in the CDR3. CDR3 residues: CASSSPGQGADTQYF. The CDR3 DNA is TGTGCCAGCAGTTCTCCGGGACAGGGGGCAGATACGCAGTATTTT.

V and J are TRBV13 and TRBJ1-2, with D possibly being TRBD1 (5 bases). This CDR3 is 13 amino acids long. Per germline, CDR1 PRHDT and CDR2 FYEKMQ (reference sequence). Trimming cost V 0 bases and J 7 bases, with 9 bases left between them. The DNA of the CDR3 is TGTGCCAGCAGCTTAGGAGGGGTGGCTGGCTACACCTTC. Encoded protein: CASSLGGVAGYTF.

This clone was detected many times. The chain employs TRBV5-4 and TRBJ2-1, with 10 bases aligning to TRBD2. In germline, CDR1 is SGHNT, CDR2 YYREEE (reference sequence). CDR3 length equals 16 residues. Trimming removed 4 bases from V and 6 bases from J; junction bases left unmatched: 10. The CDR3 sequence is CASSPGLAKVFNEQFF. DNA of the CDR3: TGTGCCAGCAGCCCGGGACTAGCGAAGGTTTTCAATGAGCAGTTCTTC.

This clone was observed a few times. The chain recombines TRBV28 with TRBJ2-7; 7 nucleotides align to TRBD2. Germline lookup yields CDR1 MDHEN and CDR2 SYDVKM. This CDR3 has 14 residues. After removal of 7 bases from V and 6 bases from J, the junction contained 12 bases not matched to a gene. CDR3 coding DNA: TGTGCCAGCATTGGGAGGGCCTTGAGTCTCGAGCAGTACTTC. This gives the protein CASIGRALSLEQYF.

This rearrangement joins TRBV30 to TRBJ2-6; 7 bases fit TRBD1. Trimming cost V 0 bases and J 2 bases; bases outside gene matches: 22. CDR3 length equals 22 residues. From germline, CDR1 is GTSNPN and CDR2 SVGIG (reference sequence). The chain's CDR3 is CAWSVTTSIPGQRTAGANVLTF. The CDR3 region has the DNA TGTGCCTGGAGTGTGACAACATCAATCCCGGGACAGCGGACAGCTGGGGCCAACGTCCTGACTTTC.

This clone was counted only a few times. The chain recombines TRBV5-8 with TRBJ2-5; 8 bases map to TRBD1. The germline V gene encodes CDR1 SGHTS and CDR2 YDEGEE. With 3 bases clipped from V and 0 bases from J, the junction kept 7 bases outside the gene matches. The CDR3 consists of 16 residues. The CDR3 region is CASSYTGGPYQETQYF. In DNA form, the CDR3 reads TGTGCCAGCAGCTACACAGGGGGGCCGTACCAAGAGACCCAGTACTTC.

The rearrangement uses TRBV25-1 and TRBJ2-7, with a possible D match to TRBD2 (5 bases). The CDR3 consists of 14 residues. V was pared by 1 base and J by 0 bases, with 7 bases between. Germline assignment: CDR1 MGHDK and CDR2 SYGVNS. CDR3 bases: TGTGCCAGCAGTGAATTTGGGAGCTCCTACGAGCAGTACTTC. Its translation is CASSEFGSSYEQYF.

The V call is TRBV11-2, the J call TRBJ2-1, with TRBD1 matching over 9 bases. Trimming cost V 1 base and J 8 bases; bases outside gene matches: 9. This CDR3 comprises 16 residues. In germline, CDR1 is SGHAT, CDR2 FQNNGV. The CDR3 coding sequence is TGTGCCAGCAGCTTAGCCGGTGGGACAGGGCTGGATGAGCAGTTCTTC. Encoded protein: CASSLAGGTGLDEQFF.

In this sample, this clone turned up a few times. Here the CDR3 DNA reads TGTGCCAGCAGCCGCGGATCAAAGGCCAAAAACATTCAGTACTTC. It specifies CASSRGSKAKNIQYF. V is TRBV28 and J is TRBJ2-4; D gene ambiguous. Germline-derived CDR1 and CDR2 are MDHEN and SYDVKM. The CDR3 covers 15 residues. Trimming removed 6 bases at V and 1 base at J, with 13 bases between.

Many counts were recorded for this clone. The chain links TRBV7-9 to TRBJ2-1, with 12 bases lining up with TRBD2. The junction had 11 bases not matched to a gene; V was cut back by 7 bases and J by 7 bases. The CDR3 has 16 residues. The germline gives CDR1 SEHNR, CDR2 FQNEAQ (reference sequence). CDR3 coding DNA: TGTGCCAGCACTACTCGACTAGCGGGAGATAGGAATGAGCAGTTCTTC. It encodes CASTTRLAGDRNEQFF.

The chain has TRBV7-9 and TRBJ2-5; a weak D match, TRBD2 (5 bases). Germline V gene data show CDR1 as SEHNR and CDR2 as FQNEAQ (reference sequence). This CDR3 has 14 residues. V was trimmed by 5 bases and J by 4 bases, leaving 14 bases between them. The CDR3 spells CASSPFGLRETQYF. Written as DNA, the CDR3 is TGTGCCAGCAGCCCCTTCGGACTGAGAGAGACCCAGTACTTC.

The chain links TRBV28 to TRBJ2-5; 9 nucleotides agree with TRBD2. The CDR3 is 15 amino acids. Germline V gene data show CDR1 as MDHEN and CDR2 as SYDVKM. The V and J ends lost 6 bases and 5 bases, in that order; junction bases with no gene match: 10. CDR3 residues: CASRPGGTSRETQYF. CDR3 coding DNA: TGTGCCAGCAGACCCGGGGGGACTAGCCGTGAGACCCAGTACTTC.

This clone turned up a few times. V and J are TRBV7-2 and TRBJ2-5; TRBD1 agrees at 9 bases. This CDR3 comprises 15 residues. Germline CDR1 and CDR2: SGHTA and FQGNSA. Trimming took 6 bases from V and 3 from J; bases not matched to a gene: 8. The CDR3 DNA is TGTGCCAGCAGTACACAGGGGGCTGCGGAAGAGACCCAGTACTTC. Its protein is CASSTQGAAEETQYF.

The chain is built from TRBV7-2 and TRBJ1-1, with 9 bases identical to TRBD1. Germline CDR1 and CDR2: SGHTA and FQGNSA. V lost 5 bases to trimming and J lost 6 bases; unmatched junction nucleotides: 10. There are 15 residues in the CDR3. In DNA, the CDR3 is TGTGCCAGCAGCCCTAGACAGGGGGGAGACGCTGAAGCTTTCTTT. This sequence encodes CASSPRQGGDAEAFF.

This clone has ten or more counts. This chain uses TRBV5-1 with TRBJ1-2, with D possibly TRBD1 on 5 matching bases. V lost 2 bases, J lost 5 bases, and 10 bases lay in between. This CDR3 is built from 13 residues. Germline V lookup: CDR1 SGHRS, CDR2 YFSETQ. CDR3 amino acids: CASSFGQDYGYTF. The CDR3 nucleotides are TGCGCCAGCAGCTTTGGACAAGATTATGGCTACACCTTC.

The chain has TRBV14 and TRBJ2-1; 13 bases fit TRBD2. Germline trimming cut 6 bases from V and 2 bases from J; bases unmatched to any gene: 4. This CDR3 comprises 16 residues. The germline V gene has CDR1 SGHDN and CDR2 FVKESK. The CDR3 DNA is TGTGCCAGCAGGCTAGGGACTAGCGGGGCCTACAATGAGCAGTTCTTC. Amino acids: CASRLGTSGAYNEQFF.